Below, one TCR beta chain is given with its context. Its cognate antigen is unknown. Unique molecular identifiers were incorporated when the TCRbeta library was constructed. TCRdb reprocessed the PCR reads with MiXCR, giving one entry per CDR3 protein. Among 670,000 or so distinct CDR3 sequences listed, approximately 14% were seen once. This sample was taken from a study of T-cell reconstitution after alpha-beta-depleted transplantation in children. General observations from the study: T-cell counts and diversity were attributed mostly to newly produced T cells one year after transplant. There were some patients whose high TCRbeta diversity at day 60 came from surviving recipient T cells and thymic progenitors. Several hundred rapidly expanded clones from non-depleted graft cells reportedly supplied alpha-beta T cells about two months post-transplant.

Trimming shortened V by 1 base and J by 0 bases, and 12 bases separated the two germline ends. The CDR3 is 15 amino acids. Germline V gene lookup returns CDR1 DFQATT and CDR2 SNEGSKA (reference sequence). The clonotype comes from a girl aged 2-15 years with congenital amegakaryocytic thrombocytopenia, due to receive a stem cell transplant. The rearrangement links TRBV20-1 to TRBJ1-2, with D hard to call. The material was PBMCs, obtained before TCRalphabeta/CD19-depleted stem cell transplant. In nucleotides, the CDR3 is TGCAGTGCTAGAGGAGATACGTTCACTAACTATGGCTACACCTTC. Translating gives CSARGDTFTNYGYTF.